This T cell receptor (beta chain) was found in a study of T cells after posttransplantation cyclophosphamide. Whole-study findings and limits: Tissue-infiltrating T cells from skin or gut overlapped little with blood T cells. TRB clonality was highly associated with recipient CMV seropositivity and reactivation. Donor-recipient repertoire similarity was low at 1-2 months, rising over year one.

Sampled 1 year posttransplant, controls received myeloablative marrow transplants, methotrexate and a calcineurin inhibitor. As for this clone: What it recognizes is unknown.

Sequencing was performed with immunoSEQ multiplex PCR; in TCRdb, only in-frame clones are kept and a portion is missing. This sample yields some 4,000 clones, of which 65% to 80% are seen a single time; less than 70% belongs to the top ten. The germline V gene encodes CDR1 MNHEY and CDR2 SMNVEV (reference sequence). This CDR3 has 15 amino acids. Germline trimming cut 5 bases from V and 4 bases from J; bases unmatched to any gene: 8. The receptor's source is a female patient aged 50 to 60 who received an allogeneic stem cell transplant from an unrelated donor, was CMV-positive, and had acute and chronic GVHD. Some T cells may be provided by the graft donor. The chain is built from TRBV27 and TRBJ1-2, with TRBD1 identical over 9 bases. The sequenced sample was PBMCs, obtained after allogeneic stem cell transplant with calcineurin inhibitor and methotrexate. Written as DNA, the CDR3 is TGTGCCAGCAGTGCGACCGGGACAGGGACCTATGGCTACACCTTC. This encodes CASSATGTGTYGYTF.